Listed below are T cell receptor beta chains from one sample, sequenced in a study of cytomegalovirus exposure and HLA in healthy donors. Using immunoSEQ multiplex PCR, the repertoire was profiled, and TCRdb retains in-frame clones only, with some absent. The sample consists of about 140,000 clones, roughly 83% of them appearing once. Source material: PBMCs. The receptors were sampled from a female donor in good health and CMV-seronegative. Both conserved end residues are part of each CDR3. The D gene is left open where the match is weak. Not every row has a clone size; where given, it reads once, few, many or a size class.

-,TRBV9,TRBJ2-1,-,CASSVELALYNEQFF,TGTGCCAGCAGCGTAGAACTAGCCCTCTACAATGAGCAGTTCTTC
TRBD1,TRBV6-1,TRBJ2-1,-,CASAGTGAYNEQFF,TGTGCCAGCGCCGGGACAGGGGCCTACAATGAGCAGTTCTTC
-,TRBV2,TRBJ1-5,-,CASIDSHSNQPQHF,TGTGCCAGCATCGATAGTCATAGCAATCAGCCCCAGCATTTT
TRBD2,TRBV10-2,TRBJ2-2,-,CASSSGLANTGELFF,TGCGCCAGCAGCTCGGGACTAGCGAACACCGGGGAGCTGTTTTTT
TRBD2,TRBV9,TRBJ2-7,-,CASSVAAGGSYEQYF,TGTGCCAGCAGCGTAGCAGCGGGGGGATCCTACGAGCAGTACTTC
TRBD2,TRBV7-9,TRBJ2-2,few,CATGLAGPPRHRGAVF,TGTGCCACCGGACTAGCGGGACCTCCGCGGCACCGGGGAGCTGTTTTT
-,TRBV11-3,TRBJ2-5,few,CASSLGGGREEETQYF,TGTGCCAGCAGCTTAGGAGGAGGAAGGGAAGAAGAGACCCAGTACTTC
-,TRBV30,TRBJ2-7,-,CAWGPYSYEQYF,TGTGCCTGGGGTCCTTACTCGTACGAGCAGTACTTC
TRBD1,TRBV5-5,TRBJ2-7,-,CASSQDGTGFSYEQYF,TGTGCCAGCAGCCAAGACGGGACAGGATTCTCCTACGAGCAGTACTTC
-,TRBV9,TRBJ1-1,-,CASSTGTNTEAFF,TGTGCCAGCAGCACAGGCACGAACACTGAAGCTTTCTTT
-,TRBV6-5,TRBJ1-2,few,CASSLGPLRGYTF,TGTGCCAGCAGTTTGGGTCCCCTCAGGGGCTACACCTTC
TRBD2,TRBV5-1,TRBJ2-4,-,CASSPDGTSGRGGIQYF,TGCGCCAGCAGCCCCGACGGGACTAGCGGGAGAGGGGGCATTCAGTACTTC
TRBD2,TRBV4-2,TRBJ2-1,-,CASSQGSSGLNNEQFF,TGTGCCAGCAGCCAAGGGTCTAGCGGACTTAACAATGAGCAGTTCTTC
-,TRBV5-6,TRBJ1-2,few,CASSLGHHYTF,TGTGCCAGCAGCTTGGGACATCACTACACCTTC
-,TRBV7-2,TRBJ2-7,few,CASSYSGTGEAYEQYF,TGCGCCAGCAGCTACTCCGGGACTGGGGAGGCCTACGAGCAGTACTTC
TRBD1,TRBV4-1,TRBJ1-1,few,CASSLRQGTEAFF,TGCGCCAGCAGCCTGAGACAGGGGACTGAAGCTTTCTTT
TRBD2,TRBV27,TRBJ2-2,-,CASRWGVAGGNTGELFF,TGTGCCAGCCGCTGGGGGGTAGCGGGAGGCAATACCGGGGAGCTGTTTTTT
-,TRBV7-9,TRBJ2-3,once,CASSLQRFTDTQYF,TGTGCCAGCAGCTTACAGCGGTTCACAGATACGCAGTATTTT
-,TRBV6-5,TRBJ1-1,few,CASSYRGAEAFF,TGTGCCAGCAGTTACCGGGGGGCTGAAGCTTTCTTT
-,TRBV28,TRBJ2-1,-,CASSYGELIDEQFF,TGTGCCAGCAGCTACGGGGAGTTAATCGATGAGCAGTTCTTC
TRBD2,TRBV5-1,TRBJ2-5,-,CASSLTSGQETQYF,TGCGCCAGCAGCTTAACTAGCGGCCAAGAGACCCAGTACTTC
TRBD2,TRBV29-1,TRBJ2-7,few,CSVDNRGGSEQYF,TGCAGCGTTGACAACCGCGGGGGATCTGAGCAGTACTTC
TRBD2,TRBV5-4,TRBJ2-7,-,CASSSTSGRQYF,TGTGCCAGCAGCTCTACTAGCGGGAGGCAGTACTTC
TRBD2,TRBV5-4,TRBJ2-5,-,CASSPRSSGRAGETQYF,TGTGCCAGCAGCCCTAGGTCTAGCGGGAGGGCCGGGGAGACCCAGTACTTC
TRBD2,TRBV4-2,TRBJ2-7,-,CASSQDFMGGNEQYF,TGTGCCAGCAGCCAAGATTTCATGGGAGGGAACGAGCAGTACTTC
TRBD1,TRBV4-3,TRBJ2-7,-,CASSRSRQGIHEQYF,TGCGCCAGCAGCCGCTCCCGACAGGGGATACACGAGCAGTACTTC
TRBD2,TRBV5-1,TRBJ2-2,-,CASKPSGGNTGELFF,TGCGCCAGCAAGCCAAGCGGGGGTAACACCGGGGAGCTGTTTTTT
-,TRBV9,TRBJ2-3,-,CASSVDARVEADTQYF,TGTGCCAGCAGCGTAGACGCCAGGGTCGAGGCAGATACGCAGTATTTT
-,TRBV4-3,TRBJ2-2,-,CASSHYRTLTGELFF,TGCGCCAGCAGCCATTACAGGACCCTTACCGGGGAGCTGTTTTTT
-,TRBV12-5,TRBJ1-5,-,CASGPGQPQHF,TGTGCTAGTGGTCCCGGGCAGCCCCAGCATTTT
TRBD1,TRBV29-1,TRBJ2-7,-,CSVETGTGFSLGEQYF,TGCAGCGTTGAAACCGGGACAGGGTTTAGTCTCGGCGAGCAGTACTTC
TRBD2,TRBV2,TRBJ2-1,-,CASSGNRLAGINEQFF,TGTGCCAGCAGTGGTAATCGGCTAGCGGGGATCAATGAGCAGTTCTTC
-,TRBV4-1,TRBJ2-7,-,CASSQDLQRGKYF,TGCGCCAGCAGCCAAGATCTTCAGAGAGGAAAGTACTTC
-,TRBV21-1,TRBJ2-1,-,CASSKLSGQGNEQFF,TGTGCCAGCAGCAAATTGAGTGGACAGGGCAATGAGCAGTTCTTC
TRBD1,TRBV29-1,TRBJ1-2,-,CSAATDRRDYGYTF,TGCAGCGCAGCCACGGACAGGCGGGACTATGGCTACACCTTC
-,TRBV7-8,TRBJ1-2,-,CASSLRVGRGYGYTF,TGTGCCAGCAGCTTACGTGTGGGGCGAGGCTATGGCTACACCTTC
-,TRBV7-2,TRBJ2-2,-,CASSPKGDTGELFF,TGTGCCAGCAGCCCCAAGGGGGACACCGGGGAGCTGTTTTTT
TRBD2,TRBV28,TRBJ2-3,-,CASSLGRGGGATDTQYF,TGTGCCAGCAGTTTAGGGCGGGGGGGCGGTGCAACAGATACGCAGTATTTT
TRBD2,TRBV19,TRBJ2-1,-,CASTTSGEWTFSEQFF,TGTGCCAGTACGACTAGCGGGGAATGGACCTTCAGTGAGCAGTTCTTC
TRBD2,TRBV7-8,TRBJ2-7,-,CASSGGLAEYYEQYF,TGTGCCAGCAGCGGGGGACTAGCGGAATACTACGAGCAGTACTTC
TRBD1,TRBV28,TRBJ1-5,-,CASTEIGTGVNQPQHF,TGTGCCAGCACCGAGATAGGGACAGGGGTGAATCAGCCCCAGCATTTT
-,TRBV7-2,TRBJ1-6,-,CASSLLAPSYNSPLHF,TGTGCCAGCAGCCTACTAGCCCCCTCCTATAATTCACCCCTCCACTTT
-,TRBV9,TRBJ2-3,once,CASSVPGADTQYF,TGTGCCAGCAGCGTTCCAGGGGCAGATACGCAGTATTTT
-,TRBV5-4,TRBJ1-5,-,CASSLGAGPQHF,TGTGCCAGCAGCTTGGGGGCGGGGCCCCAGCATTTT
TRBD1,TRBV10-3,TRBJ1-5,-,CAISRGQGSGQPQHF,TGTGCCATCAGTCGTGGACAGGGGTCGGGGCAGCCCCAGCATTTT
-,TRBV18,TRBJ1-3,-,CASSPRIGQNSGNTIYF,TGTGCCAGCTCACCGCGCATAGGACAGAACTCTGGAAACACCATATATTTT